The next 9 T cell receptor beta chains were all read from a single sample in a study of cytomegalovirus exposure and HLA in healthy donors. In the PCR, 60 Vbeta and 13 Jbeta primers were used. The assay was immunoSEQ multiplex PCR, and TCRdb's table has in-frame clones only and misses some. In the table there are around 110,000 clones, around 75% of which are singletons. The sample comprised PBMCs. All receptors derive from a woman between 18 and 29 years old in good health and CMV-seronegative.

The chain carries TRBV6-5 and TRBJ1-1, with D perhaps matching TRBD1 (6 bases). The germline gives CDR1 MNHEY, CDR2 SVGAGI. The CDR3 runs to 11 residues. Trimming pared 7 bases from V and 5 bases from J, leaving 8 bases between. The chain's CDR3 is CASTQGTEAFF. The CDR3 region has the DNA TGTGCCAGCACCCAGGGGACTGAAGCTTTCTTT.

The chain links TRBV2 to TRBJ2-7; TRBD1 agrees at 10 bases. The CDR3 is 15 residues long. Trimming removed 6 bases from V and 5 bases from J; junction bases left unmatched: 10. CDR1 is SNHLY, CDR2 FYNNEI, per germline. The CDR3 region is CASRQGGQGFHEQYF. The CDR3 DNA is TGTGCCAGCAGGCAGGGGGGACAGGGGTTTCACGAGCAGTACTTC.

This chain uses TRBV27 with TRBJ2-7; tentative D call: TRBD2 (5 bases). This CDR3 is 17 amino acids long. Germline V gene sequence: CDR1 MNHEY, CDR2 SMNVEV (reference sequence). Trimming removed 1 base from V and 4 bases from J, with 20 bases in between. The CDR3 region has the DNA TGTGCCAGCAGTTTATACCCCCTCTCACGGGGTACTTACGAGCAGTACTTC. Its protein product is CASSLYPLSRGTYEQYF.

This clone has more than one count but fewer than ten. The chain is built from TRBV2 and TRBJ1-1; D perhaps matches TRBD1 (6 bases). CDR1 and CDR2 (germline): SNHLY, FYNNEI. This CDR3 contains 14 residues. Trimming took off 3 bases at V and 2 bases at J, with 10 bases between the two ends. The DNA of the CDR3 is TGTGCCAGCAGTGACGCCAGGGGAAACACTGAAGCTTTCTTT. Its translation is CASSDARGNTEAFF. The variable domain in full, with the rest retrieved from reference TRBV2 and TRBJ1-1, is EPEVTQTPSHQVTQMGQEVILRCVPISNHLYFYWYRQILGQKVEFLVSFYNNEISEKSEIFDDQFSVERPDGSNFTLKIRSTKLEDSAMYFCASSDARGNTEAFFGQGTRLTVV.

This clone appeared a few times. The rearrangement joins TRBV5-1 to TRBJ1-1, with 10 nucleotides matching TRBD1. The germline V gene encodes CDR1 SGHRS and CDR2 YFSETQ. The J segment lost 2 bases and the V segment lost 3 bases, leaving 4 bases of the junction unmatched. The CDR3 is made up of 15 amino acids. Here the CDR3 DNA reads TGCGCCAGCAGCTCCGGGACAGGGGAAAACACTGAAGCTTTCTTT. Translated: CASSSGTGENTEAFF.

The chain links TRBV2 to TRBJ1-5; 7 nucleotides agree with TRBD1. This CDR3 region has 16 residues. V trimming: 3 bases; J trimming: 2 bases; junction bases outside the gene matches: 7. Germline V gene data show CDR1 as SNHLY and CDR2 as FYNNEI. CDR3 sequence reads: CASSEGDSWGNQPQHF. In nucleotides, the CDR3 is TGTGCCAGCAGTGAGGGGGACAGTTGGGGCAATCAGCCCCAGCATTTT.

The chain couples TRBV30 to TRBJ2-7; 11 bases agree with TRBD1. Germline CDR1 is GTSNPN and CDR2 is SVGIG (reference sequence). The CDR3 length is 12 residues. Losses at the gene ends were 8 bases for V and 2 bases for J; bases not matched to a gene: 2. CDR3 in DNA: TGTGCCCAGGGACAGGGGGCCTACGAGCAGTACTTC. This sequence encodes CAQGQGAYEQYF.

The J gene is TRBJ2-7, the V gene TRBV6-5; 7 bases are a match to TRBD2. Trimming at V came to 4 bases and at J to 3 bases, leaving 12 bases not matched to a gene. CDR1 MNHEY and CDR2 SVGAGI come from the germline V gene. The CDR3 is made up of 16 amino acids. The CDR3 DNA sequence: TGTGCCAGCAGTTCGCCGTGGAACACGGGGGGCTACGAGCAGTACTTC. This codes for CASSSPWNTGGYEQYF.

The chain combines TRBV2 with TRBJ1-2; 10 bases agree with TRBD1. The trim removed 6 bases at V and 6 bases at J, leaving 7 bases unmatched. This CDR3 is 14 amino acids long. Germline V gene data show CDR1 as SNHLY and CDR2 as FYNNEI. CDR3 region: CASRQTGGADGYTF. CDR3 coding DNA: TGTGCCAGCAGACAGACAGGGGGCGCGGATGGCTACACCTTC.